The subject of this entry is one TCR beta chain. Its antigen remains unknown. The source of the sample is a study of T cell responses to AZD1222 COVID-19 vaccine. CDR3 length: 15 amino acids. With 2 bases removed from V and 3 bases from J, the gap between germline ends came to 13 bases. From germline, CDR1 is KGHSH and CDR2 LQKENI. General study findings and limits: Spike was spanned by vaccine-associated CD4 TCRs, which were dominant at 160-218 and 743-854.

Sequencing used immunoSEQ multiplex PCR; TCRdb keeps in-frame clones, though not all of them. The data contain some 97,000 clones, approximately 87% of them seen just once; the ten biggest clones take up 15% to 20%. The specimen comprised peripheral blood, sampled on day 0 of AZD1222 vaccination. The sequence derives from an adult in good health. V and J are TRBV18 and TRBJ1-1; D unclear. Written as DNA, the CDR3 is TGTGCCAGCTCACCAGGCCCTCCCCGGGACACTGAAGCTTTCTTT. This encodes CASSPGPPRDTEAFF.